This T cell receptor beta chain stems from a study of shared clonotypes between healthy human individuals. Study-level results: Donor clonotype sharing was expected to depend on sequencing depth.

Germline-derived CDR1 and CDR2 are SNHLY and FYNNEI. The CDR3 contains 14 residues. V lost 5 bases, J lost 4 bases, and 5 bases stayed unmatched. Samples underwent the assay at deep level. TCRdb's copy holds only in-frame clones and misses some; the assay was immunoSEQ multiplex PCR. Of about 2.4 million clones listed, approximately 93% are singletons. In the case of this clone: What it binds is unknown.

The chain recombines TRBV2 with TRBJ1-2, with 9 bases fitting TRBD1. The specimen sequenced was naive CD4+ T cells from PBMCs. Stated subset: CD45RA+ positively selected. This clonotype was obtained from a man aged 18 to 29 in good health. Some clones in this sample may be carry-over from other donors' samples. CDR3 sequence (DNA): TGTGCCAGCAGTTCGACAGGGGGTTCCTATGGCTACACCTTC. Amino acid sequence: CASSSTGGSYGYTF.